This T cell receptor beta chain comes out of a study of blood T cell repertoires in COVID-19. For the study at large: From the United States, Italy and Spain came samples of acute and convalescent COVID-19. The cDNA or gDNA used as material had been derived from T cells, B-cell-depleted T cells, or PBMCs.

As handled by the study authors: Estimates of nucleated cell counts were drawn from the amplification of reference gene primers. Assay: immunoSEQ multiplex PCR; the TCRdb copy retains only in-frame clones and omits some. That table supplies the V and J calls and clone size; D and trimming were determined from the DNA. This table has more than 150,000 clones, around 91% appearing once. The CDR3 contains 14 residues. Trimming pared 2 bases from V and 1 base from J, leaving 6 bases between. Per germline, CDR1 WSHSY and CDR2 SAAADI. The genes are TRBV10-2 and TRBJ1-5; the D is unclear. The sample consisted of peripheral blood. The TCR was taken from a woman aged 40 to 55 with acute or convalescent COVID-19. The CDR3 DNA sequence: TGCGCCAGCAGTGAGCGAGGGAGCAATCAGCCCCAGCATTTT. It codes for CASSERGSNQPQHF.